This TCR beta chain appears in the sequencing data of a study of CD8+CD57+ T cells in acquired aplastic anemia (dated by TCRdb to the late 2010s). At the level of the whole study: DNA extracted from sorted CD4+ and CD8+ cells had a mean of approximately 3.4 ug, with a range of about 0.19 to 30 ug. CD8+CD57+ expansion was defined as a frequency above the mean frequency observed in healthy subjects. Here is what the overall study found, with its caveats: No significant difference in CD8+ Simpson's diversity was found between patients and healthy controls (P=0.060). Roughly 29 CD8+ CDR3 sequences were found to be shared between patients and controls, but these sequences appeared to be highly expressed in patients and within the immunodominant clones of the patients.

Its CDR3 holds 16 amino acids, cysteine through phenylalanine. The read is trimmed to its CDR3 DNA, 48 bases read in frame from base 1. Trimming leaves V shorter by 3 bases and J shorter by 0 bases, with the junction holding 2 bases beyond the gene matches. CDR1 and CDR2, per the germline V gene, are SGHTA and FQGNSA. Genomic DNA was used as template for profiling of TCR beta VDJ combinations and CDR3 sequences. An Illumina HiSeq 2000 was used for TCR repertoire sequencing. The paper's data handling went like this. Repertoire assessment relied on Simpson's diversity index, CDR3 size and DJ length profiles, and TRBV/TRBJ rearrangement plots. The most abundant DNA sequence in the deep sequencing data was defined as the immunodominant clone. CDR3 amino acid sequences were screened for sharing across subjects and were compared with published repertoires and the VDJdb database. TCRdb reprocessed the public reads (quality trimming at Q25 with fastp, clone calling with MiXCR) and kept in-frame beta chains. Merged by CDR3 protein, the rows form single entries marked with the most common genes and DNA. The V and J calls follow TCRdb's processing rather than the paper's. The sample table holds roughly 160,000 distinct CDR3 sequences, of which 40% to 50% were seen once. Clones ranked in the top ten supply around 2.9% of the sample.

A few counts support this clonotype. Its antigen specificity is not known. Nothing much larger sits one base from this clone, and base qualities are not available. Expansion of CD8+CD57+ cells had been shown by flow cytometry in the patients chosen for sequencing. All patients had severe acquired aplastic anemia diagnosed by International Study of Aplastic Anemia and Agranulocytosis and Camitta criteria. Patients had received no therapy at the time of blood sampling. In the study, sorted CD4+ and CD8+ blood T cells from patients with severe aplastic anemia and from healthy subjects underwent deep sequencing of TCR repertoires. In the USA, patient enrollment took place under clinicaltrials.gov protocols 00001620, 01623167, 00001397, 00071045, 00081523 and 00961064. Ficoll-Paque density gradient centrifugation was used to isolate peripheral blood mononuclear cells. Before DNA extraction, CD4+ and CD8+ T cells were sorted by FACS or by magnetic beads.

The receptor chain draws on TRBV7-2 and TRBJ2-7, with TRBD2 matching 13 junction bases. The sequenced material came from sorted CD4+, CD8+, or CD8+CD57+ T cells (not recorded which) from PBMCs. The TCR originated in a human donor with aplastic anemia. In nucleotides, the sequence is TGTGCCAGCAGCTTCGGACTAGCGGGGGCCTCCTACGAGCAGTACTTC. It specifies CASSFGLAGASYEQYF. The reference TRBV7-2 and TRBJ2-7 proteins fill in what lies around the CDR3, so the full variable domain reads GAGVSQSPSNKVTEKGKDVELRCDPISGHTALYWYRQSLGQGLEFLIYFQGNSAPDKSGLPSDRFSAERTGGSVSTLTIQRTQQEDSAVYLCASSFGLAGASYEQYFGPGTRLTVT.